This T cell receptor beta chain emerged from a study of cytomegalovirus exposure and HLA in healthy donors. Primers for the PCR totalled 60 Vbeta and 13 Jbeta. This table comes from immunoSEQ multiplex PCR, and its TCRdb copy is limited to in-frame clones, with some not included. The sample consists of approximately 100,000 clones, about three quarters of them appearing once. This TCR derives from a female donor in good health and CMV-seronegative. The sample was PBMCs.

As DNA, the CDR3 is TGTGCCAGCAGCCCGGAGCGACCTAACTATGGCTACACCTTC. Residues: CASSPERPNYGYTF. V gene TRBV5-6 combines with J gene TRBJ1-2; D is unresolved. Per germline, CDR1 SGHDT and CDR2 YYEEEE. This CDR3 comprises 14 residues. V shed 4 bases and J shed 0 bases, with 10 bases lying between them.